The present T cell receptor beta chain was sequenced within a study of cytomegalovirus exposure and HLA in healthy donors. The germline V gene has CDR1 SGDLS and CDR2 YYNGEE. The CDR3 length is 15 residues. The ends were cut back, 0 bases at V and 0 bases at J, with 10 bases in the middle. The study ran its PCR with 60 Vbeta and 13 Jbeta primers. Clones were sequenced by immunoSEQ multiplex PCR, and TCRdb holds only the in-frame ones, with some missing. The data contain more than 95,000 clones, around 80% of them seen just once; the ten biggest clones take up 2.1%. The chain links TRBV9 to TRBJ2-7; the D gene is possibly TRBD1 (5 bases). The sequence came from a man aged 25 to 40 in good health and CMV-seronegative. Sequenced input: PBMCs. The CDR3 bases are TGTGCCAGCAGCGTAGGCGCAGGGATCTCCTACGAGCAGTACTTC. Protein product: CASSVGAGISYEQYF. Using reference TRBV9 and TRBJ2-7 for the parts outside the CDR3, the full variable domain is DSGVTQTPKHLITATGQRVTLRCSPRSGDLSVYWYQQSLDQGLQFLIQYYNGEERAKGNILERFSAQQFPDLHSELNLSSLELGDSALYFCASSVGAGISYEQYFGPGTRLTVT.